This T cell receptor (beta chain) was sequenced during a study of beta chain features in type 1 diabetes. Study details: Age and gender were similar between patients and healthy donors, as were cell yields. Whole-study findings and limits: Moderate but significant shortening of TCRB CDR3s was recorded in all four CD4+ subsets from Type 1 diabetes patients. Possibly, sequencing cDNA over-represented cells that had high TCR expression levels.

Only a few counts were recorded for this clone. Its target is not known. The whole isolated RNA underwent reverse transcription, so sequencing captured expressed TCRB transcripts. This table comes from immunoSEQ multiplex PCR, and its TCRdb copy is limited to in-frame clones, with some not included. The data hold about 340,000 clones, with over 7% observed a single time. The sequencing input was central memory CD4+ T cells from blood. This sequence originates from a young man with type 1 diabetes.

DNA for the CDR3: TGTGCCAGCTCACCACCTTTACGGGGAGGTTCCTACAATGAGCAGTTCTTC. Its protein product is CASSPPLRGGSYNEQFF. V and J are TRBV18 and TRBJ2-1, with a tentative D call TRBD2 (6 bases). Germline-derived CDR1 and CDR2 are KGHSH and LQKENI. CDR3 size: 17 residues. V was cut by 0 bases and J by 1 base, with 13 bases left in between. The variable domain in full, completed from reference TRBV18 and TRBJ2-1, reads NAGVMQNPRHLVRRRGQEARLRCSPMKGHSHVYWYRQLPEEGLKFMVYLQKENIIDESGMPKERFSAEFPKEGPSILRIQQVVRGDSAAYFCASSPPLRGGSYNEQFFGPGTRLTVL.